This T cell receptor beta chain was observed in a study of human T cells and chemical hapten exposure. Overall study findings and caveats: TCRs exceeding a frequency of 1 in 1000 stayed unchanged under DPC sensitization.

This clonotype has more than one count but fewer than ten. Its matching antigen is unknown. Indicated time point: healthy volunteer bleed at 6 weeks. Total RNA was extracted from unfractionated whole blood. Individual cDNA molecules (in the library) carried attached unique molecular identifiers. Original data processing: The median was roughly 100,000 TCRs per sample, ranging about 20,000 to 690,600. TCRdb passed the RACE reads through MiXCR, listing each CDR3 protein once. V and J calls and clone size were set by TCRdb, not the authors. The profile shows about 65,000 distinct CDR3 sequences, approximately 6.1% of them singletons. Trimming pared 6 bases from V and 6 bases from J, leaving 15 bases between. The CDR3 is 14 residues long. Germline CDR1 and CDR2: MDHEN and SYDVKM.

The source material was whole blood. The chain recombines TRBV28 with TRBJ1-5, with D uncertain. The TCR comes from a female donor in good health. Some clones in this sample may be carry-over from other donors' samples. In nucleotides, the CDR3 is TGTGCCAGCAGCTTTAGGGCCGGGTCTCAGCCCCAGCATTTT. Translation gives CASSFRAGSQPQHF. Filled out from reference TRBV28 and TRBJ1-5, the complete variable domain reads DVKVTQSSRYLVKRTGEKVFLECVQDMDHENMFWYRQDPGLGLRLIYFSYDVKMKEKGDIPEGYSVSREKKERFSLILESASTNQTSMYLCASSFRAGSQPQHFGDGTRLSIL.